This is a list of T cell receptor beta chains from one sample in a study of untreated major depressive disorder. Assay used: immunoSEQ multiplex PCR; TCRdb lists only in-frame clones, some missing. In the table there are fewer than 25,000 clones, about 83% of which are singletons. Sequencing used CD4+ T cells from PBMCs. These receptors were collected from a woman in her 30s in good health. The CDR3 runs from the conserved cysteine through the conserved F or W. D genes are given only for firm matches. Clone size appears in some rows only: once, few, many, or a class for an expanded clone.

V	D	size	J	CDR3	DNA
TRBV7-9	.	few	TRBJ2-7	CASSPGTLYEQYF	TGTGCCAGCAGCCCCGGGACCCTATACGAGCAGTACTTC
TRBV13	TRBD1	.	TRBJ1-2	CASSLEGQGYGYTF	TGTGCCAGCAGCTTAGAGGGACAGGGCTATGGCTACACCTTC
TRBV2	.	.	TRBJ2-1	CASSVSFGRSYNEQFF	TGTGCCAGCAGTGTTTCATTTGGTCGCTCCTACAATGAGCAGTTCTTC
TRBV27	TRBD2	few	TRBJ2-3	CASGGEDTQYF	TGTGCCAGCGGGGGGGAGGATACGCAGTATTTT
TRBV5-1	TRBD2	.	TRBJ2-1	CASSFSSGSYNEQFF	TGCGCCAGCAGCTTTTCTAGCGGCTCCTACAATGAGCAGTTCTTC
TRBV19	.	.	TRBJ2-5	CASTEARGETQYF	TGTGCCAGTACCGAGGCCCGAGGAGAGACCCAGTACTTC
TRBV5-1	TRBD2	.	TRBJ2-3	CASRQVGGTTDTQYF	TGCGCCAGCAGACAGGTGGGGGGGACCACAGATACGCAGTATTTT
TRBV27	.	.	TRBJ1-4	CASSRQTGGTEKLFF	TGTGCCAGCAGTCGACAGACAGGCGGAACGGAAAAACTGTTTTTT
TRBV5-1	TRBD1	.	TRBJ2-7	CASSAGQGPSYEQYF	TGCGCCAGCAGCGCAGGACAGGGCCCGTCCTACGAGCAGTACTTC
TRBV5-1	.	.	TRBJ2-7	CASSWAAGADEQYF	TGCGCCAGCAGCTGGGCGGCGGGGGCAGACGAGCAGTACTTC
TRBV5-1	TRBD1	.	TRBJ1-2	CASSLAGPGTGRGYTF	TGCGCCAGCAGCTTGGCCGGACCCGGGACAGGGCGAGGCTACACCTTC
TRBV9	.	.	TRBJ2-7	CASSPGGRTTYEQYF	TGTGCCAGCAGCCCAGGGGGGCGGACCACCTACGAGCAGTACTTC
TRBV4-1	.	.	TRBJ2-7	CASSQDGTGTEQYF	TGCGCCAGCAGCCAAGACGGCACAGGGACCGAGCAGTACTTC
TRBV6-1	.	.	TRBJ2-7	CASSELWSAYEQYF	TGTGCCAGCAGTGAACTTTGGTCAGCCTACGAGCAGTACTTC
TRBV28	TRBD1	.	TRBJ1-2	CASSRDSNYGYTF	TGTGCCAGCAGCCGGGACAGTAACTATGGCTACACCTTC
TRBV27	TRBD1	.	TRBJ1-5	CASSLSGTGNQPQHF	TGTGCCAGCAGTTTATCGGGGACAGGTAATCAGCCCCAGCATTTT
TRBV7-2	.	.	TRBJ2-7	CASSLNRDTYEQYF	TGTGCCAGCAGTCTAAACCGGGACACCTACGAGCAGTACTTC
TRBV7-2	.	.	TRBJ2-7	CASSFERSHEQYF	TGTGCCAGCAGCTTTGAGCGTAGCCACGAGCAGTACTTC
TRBV5-1	TRBD2	.	TRBJ2-3	CASRGGTSGSPSTDTQYF	TGCGCCAGCAGGGGAGGGACTAGCGGGAGTCCCAGCACAGATACGCAGTATTTT
TRBV4-1	TRBD2	once	TRBJ2-1	CASNAPTSGRSNEQFF	TGCGCCAGCAACGCTCCGACTAGCGGGAGGAGCAATGAGCAGTTCTTC
TRBV14	TRBD2	.	TRBJ2-7	CASSQGTSGIREQYF	TGTGCCAGCAGCCAAGGGACTAGCGGGATCCGCGAGCAGTACTTC
TRBV5-1	TRBD2	once	TRBJ2-2	CASSPAGTIAGATGTGELFF	TGCGCCAGCAGCCCAGCGGGCACCATAGCGGGAGCTACGGGGACCGGGGAGCTGTTTTTT
TRBV6-1	.	.	TRBJ2-4	CASTGISPGENIQYF	TGTGCCAGCACCGGTATTTCCCCAGGGGAAAACATTCAGTACTTC
TRBV19	.	once	TRBJ2-5	CASSINPMETQYF	TGTGCCAGTAGTATCAATCCGATGGAGACCCAGTACTTC
TRBV9	TRBD1	.	TRBJ2-5	CASSVSGGKETQYF	TGTGCCAGCAGCGTATCAGGGGGTAAAGAGACCCAGTACTTC
TRBV7-2	TRBD1	.	TRBJ1-5	CASSYRGNQPQHF	TGTGCCAGCAGCTACAGGGGGAATCAGCCCCAGCATTTT
TRBV14	.	.	TRBJ1-1	CASSQGRPGLTEAFF	TGTGCCAGCAGCCAAGGAAGGCCAGGGCTCACTGAAGCTTTCTTT
TRBV15	.	once	TRBJ2-6	CATSRDRLRDRAGANVLTF	TGTGCCACCAGCAGAGATCGGCTGCGGGATCGGGCTGGGGCCAACGTCCTGACTTTC
TRBV28	TRBD1	.	TRBJ2-5	CASSSDRGQETQYF	TGTGCCAGCAGTTCGGACAGGGGACAAGAGACCCAGTACTTC
TRBV7-2	.	.	TRBJ2-7	CASSKDPFYEQYF	TGTGCCAGCAGCAAGGACCCTTTCTACGAGCAGTACTTC
TRBV27	TRBD1	.	TRBJ1-1	CASSSRTGRVTEAFF	TGTGCCAGCAGTTCAAGGACAGGACGGGTGACTGAAGCTTTCTTT
TRBV14	.	.	TRBJ1-1	CASSRGGLTNTEAFF	TGTGCCAGCAGTCGCGGGGGCCTGACGAACACTGAAGCTTTCTTT
TRBV5-6	TRBD1	.	TRBJ1-2	CASSQGQDYGYTF	TGTGCCAGCAGCCAGGGACAGGACTATGGCTACACCTTC
TRBV7-3	TRBD2	.	TRBJ2-7	CASSLKAGEGEQYF	TGTGCCAGCAGCTTAAAAGCGGGAGAGGGCGAGCAGTACTTC
TRBV11-2	TRBD2	.	TRBJ2-7	CASSLRREIDEQYF	TGTGCCAGCAGCTTAAGGCGGGAGATCGACGAGCAGTACTTC
TRBV6-6	TRBD2	.	TRBJ2-7	CASSEGLGVAYEQYF	TGTGCCAGCAGTGAGGGACTAGGAGTTGCTTACGAGCAGTACTTC
TRBV11-1	TRBD1	.	TRBJ2-7	CASSPAGQGAREQYF	TGTGCCAGCAGCCCGGCTGGACAGGGGGCGCGGGAGCAGTACTTC
TRBV2	.	.	TRBJ2-7	CASSRGTYHEQYF	TGTGCCAGCAGTCGGGGGACGTACCACGAGCAGTACTTC
TRBV9	.	.	TRBJ1-1	CASSAGPNTEAFF	TGTGCCAGCAGCGCGGGACCGAACACTGAAGCTTTCTTT
TRBV4-1	TRBD1	.	TRBJ2-7	CASSQGRGQAYEQYF	TGCGCCAGCAGCCAAGGCCGGGGACAGGCCTACGAGCAGTACTTC
TRBV7-6	TRBD1	.	TRBJ1-4	CASSQGQGGEKLFF	TGTGCCAGCAGCCAGGGACAGGGGGGTGAAAAACTGTTTTTT
TRBV19	.	.	TRBJ2-6	CASSISGDFGANVLTF	TGTGCCAGTAGTATTTCGGGAGACTTCGGGGCCAACGTCCTGACTTTC
TRBV6-6	.	.	TRBJ1-3	CASSYLTGGNTIYF	TGTGCCAGCAGTTACCTAACAGGGGGAAACACCATATATTTT
TRBV30	.	.	TRBJ2-5	CAWSEGESTQYF	TGTGCCTGGAGTGAAGGGGAGTCGACCCAGTACTTC
TRBV2	TRBD1	.	TRBJ2-7	CASRFGQAKSYEQYF	TGTGCCAGCAGGTTCGGACAGGCTAAATCCTACGAGCAGTACTTC
TRBV5-4	.	.	TRBJ1-6	CATSGVGYNSPLHF	TGTGCCACCTCAGGGGTAGGCTATAATTCACCCCTCCACTTT
TRBV7-9	.	few	TRBJ1-4	CASSPAQGATNEKLFF	TGTGCCAGCAGCCCAGCACAGGGAGCAACTAATGAAAAACTGTTTTTT
TRBV5-4	TRBD2	.	TRBJ2-7	CASSSQLGGRGGGEQYF	TGTGCCAGCAGCTCTCAACTAGGCGGGAGGGGAGGTGGCGAGCAGTACTTC
TRBV5-1	.	once	TRBJ1-2	CASSPSTGARNYGYTF	TGCGCCAGCAGCCCTTCAACAGGAGCCCGAAACTATGGCTACACCTTC
TRBV15	.	.	TRBJ2-7	CATSREYSYEQYF	TGTGCCACCAGCCGGGAGTACTCCTACGAGCAGTACTTC
TRBV2	.	.	TRBJ2-5	CASSGDIKGTQYF	TGTGCCAGCAGTGGGGACATTAAGGGGACCCAGTACTTC
TRBV7-9	.	.	TRBJ2-4	CASSQRRALAKNIQYF	TGTGCCAGCAGCCAAAGGAGGGCCCTAGCCAAAAACATTCAGTACTTC
TRBV27	.	.	TRBJ2-1	CASSSLSSGRGNEQFF	TGTGCCAGCAGTTCCCTATCCAGCGGACGAGGGAATGAGCAGTTCTTC
TRBV19	.	.	TRBJ2-1	CASSIQGIEQFF	TGTGCCAGTAGTATTCAGGGCATTGAGCAGTTCTTC
TRBV30	.	.	TRBJ2-7	CAWRDLGASDEQYF	TGTGCCTGGAGGGACCTCGGGGCTAGCGACGAGCAGTACTTC
TRBV2	.	.	TRBJ2-1	CASSEGRQYYNEQFF	TGTGCCAGCAGTGAAGGGCGACAGTACTACAATGAGCAGTTCTTC
TRBV5-1	TRBD2	.	TRBJ2-2	CASSLAASGPGELFF	TGCGCCAGCAGCTTGGCAGCTAGCGGTCCCGGGGAGCTGTTTTTT